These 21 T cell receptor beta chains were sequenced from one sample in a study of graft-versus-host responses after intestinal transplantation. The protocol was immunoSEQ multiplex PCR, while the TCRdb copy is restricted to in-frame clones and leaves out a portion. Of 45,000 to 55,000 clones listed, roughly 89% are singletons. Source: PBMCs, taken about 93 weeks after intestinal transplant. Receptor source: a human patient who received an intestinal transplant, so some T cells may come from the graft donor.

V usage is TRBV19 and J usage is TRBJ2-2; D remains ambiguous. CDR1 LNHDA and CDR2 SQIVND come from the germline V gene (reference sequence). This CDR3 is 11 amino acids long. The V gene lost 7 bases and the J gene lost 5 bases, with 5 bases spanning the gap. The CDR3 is CASMLTGELFF. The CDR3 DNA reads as TGTGCCAGTATGTTGACCGGGGAGCTGTTTTTT.

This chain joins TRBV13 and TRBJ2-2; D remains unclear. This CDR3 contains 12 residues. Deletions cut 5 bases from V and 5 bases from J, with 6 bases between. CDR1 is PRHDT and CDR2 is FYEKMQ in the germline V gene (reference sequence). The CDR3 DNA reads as TGTGCCAGCAGCCCCCCGACCGGGGAGCTGTTTTTT. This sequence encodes CASSPPTGELFF.

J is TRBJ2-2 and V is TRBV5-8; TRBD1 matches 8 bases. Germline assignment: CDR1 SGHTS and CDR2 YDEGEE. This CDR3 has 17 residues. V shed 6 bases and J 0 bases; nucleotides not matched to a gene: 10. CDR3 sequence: CASTTLPGQANTGELFF. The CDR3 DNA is TGTGCCAGCACCACACTCCCGGGACAGGCGAACACCGGGGAGCTGTTTTTT.

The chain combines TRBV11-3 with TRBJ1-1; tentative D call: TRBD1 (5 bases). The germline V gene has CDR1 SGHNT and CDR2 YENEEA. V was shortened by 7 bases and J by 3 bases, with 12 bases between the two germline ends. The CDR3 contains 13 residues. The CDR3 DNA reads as TGTGCCAGCATGCGGGGCACGGACACTGAAGCTTTCTTT. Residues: CASMRGTDTEAFF.

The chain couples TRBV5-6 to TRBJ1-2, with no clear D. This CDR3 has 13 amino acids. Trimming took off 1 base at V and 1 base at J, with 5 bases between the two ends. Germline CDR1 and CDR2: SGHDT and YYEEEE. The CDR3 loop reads CASSLNVNYGYTF. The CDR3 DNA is TGTGCCAGCAGCTTGAACGTTAACTATGGCTACACCTTC.

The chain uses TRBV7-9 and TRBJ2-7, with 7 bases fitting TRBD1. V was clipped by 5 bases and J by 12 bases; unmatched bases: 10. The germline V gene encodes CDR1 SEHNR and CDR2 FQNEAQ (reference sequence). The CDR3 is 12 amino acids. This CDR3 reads CASSPDRDHPYF. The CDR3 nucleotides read TGTGCCAGCAGCCCCGACAGGGATCATCCGTACTTC.

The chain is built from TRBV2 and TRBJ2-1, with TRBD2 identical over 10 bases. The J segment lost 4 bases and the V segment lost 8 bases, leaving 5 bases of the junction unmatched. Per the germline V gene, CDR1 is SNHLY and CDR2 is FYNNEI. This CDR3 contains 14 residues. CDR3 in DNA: TGTGCCAGCCGGGAGCGGGGGGGGTACAATGAGCAGTTCTTC. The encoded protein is CASRERGGYNEQFF.

CDR3 DNA sequence: TGTGCCAGCAGCCCCTATAATGTGGAAGAGACCCAGTACTTC. It specifies CASSPYNVEETQYF. The J gene is TRBJ2-5, the V gene TRBV11-1; no firm D call. V gave up 5 bases and J gave up 3 bases, with 13 bases separating them. This CDR3 is 14 amino acids long. Germline V lookup: CDR1 SGHAT, CDR2 FQDESV (reference sequence).

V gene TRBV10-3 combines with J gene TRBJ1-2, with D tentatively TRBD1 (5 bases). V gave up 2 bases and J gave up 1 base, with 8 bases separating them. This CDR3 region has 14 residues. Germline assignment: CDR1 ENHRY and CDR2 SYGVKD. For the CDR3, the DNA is TGTGCCATCAGTGAGGGCAGGGTTAACTATGGCTACACCTTC. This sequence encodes CAISEGRVNYGYTF.

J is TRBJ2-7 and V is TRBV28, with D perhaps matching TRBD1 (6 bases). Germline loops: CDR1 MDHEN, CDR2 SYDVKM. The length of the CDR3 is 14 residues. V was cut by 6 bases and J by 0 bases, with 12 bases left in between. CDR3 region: CASSTQGPSYEQYF. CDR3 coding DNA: TGTGCCAGCAGCACACAGGGACCCTCCTACGAGCAGTACTTC.

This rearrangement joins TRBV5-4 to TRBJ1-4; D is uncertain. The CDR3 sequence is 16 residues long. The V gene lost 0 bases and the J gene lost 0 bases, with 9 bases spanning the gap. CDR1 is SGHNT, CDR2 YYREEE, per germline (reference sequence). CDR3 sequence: CASSLDPTTTNEKLFF. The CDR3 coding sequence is TGTGCCAGCAGCTTGGATCCGACAACAACTAATGAAAAACTGTTTTTT. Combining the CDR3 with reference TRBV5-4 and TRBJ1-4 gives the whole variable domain ETGVTQSPTHLIKTRGQQVTLRCSSQSGHNTVSWYQQALGQGPQFIFQYYREEENGRGNFPPRFSGLQFPNYSSELNVNALELDDSALYLCASSLDPTTTNEKLFFGSGTQLSVL.

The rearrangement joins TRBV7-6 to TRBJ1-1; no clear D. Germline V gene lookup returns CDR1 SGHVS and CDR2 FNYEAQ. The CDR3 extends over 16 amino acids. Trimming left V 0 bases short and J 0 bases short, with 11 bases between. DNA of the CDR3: TGTGCCAGCAGCTTAGCGGGAGGCGGGATGAACACTGAAGCTTTCTTT. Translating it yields CASSLAGGGMNTEAFF. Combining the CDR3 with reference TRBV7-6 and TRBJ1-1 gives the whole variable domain GAGVSQSPRYKVTKRGQDVALRCDPISGHVSLYWYRQALGQGPEFLTYFNYEAQQDKSGLPNDRFSAERPEGSISTLTIQRTEQRDSAMYRCASSLAGGGMNTEAFFGQGTRLTVV.

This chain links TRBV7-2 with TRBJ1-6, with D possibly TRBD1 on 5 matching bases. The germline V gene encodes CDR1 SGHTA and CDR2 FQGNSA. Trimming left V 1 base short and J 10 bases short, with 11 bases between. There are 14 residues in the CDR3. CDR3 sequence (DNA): TGTGCCAGCAGCTTAGAGGGGTCGGGGTCACCCCTCCACTTT. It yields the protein CASSLEGSGSPLHF.

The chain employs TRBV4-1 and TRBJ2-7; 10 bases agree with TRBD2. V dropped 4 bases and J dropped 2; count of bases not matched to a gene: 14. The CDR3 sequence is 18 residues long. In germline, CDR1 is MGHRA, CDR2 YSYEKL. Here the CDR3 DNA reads TGCGCCAGCAGCCCTGTTTCACGTCTAGCGGGGGTACCCTACGAGCAGTACTTC. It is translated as CASSPVSRLAGVPYEQYF.

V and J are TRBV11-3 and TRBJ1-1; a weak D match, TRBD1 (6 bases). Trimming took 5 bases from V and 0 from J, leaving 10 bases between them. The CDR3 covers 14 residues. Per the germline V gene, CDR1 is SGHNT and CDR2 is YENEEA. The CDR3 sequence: CASSLTGVNTEAFF. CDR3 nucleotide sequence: TGTGCCAGCAGCCTGACAGGCGTGAACACTGAAGCTTTCTTT.

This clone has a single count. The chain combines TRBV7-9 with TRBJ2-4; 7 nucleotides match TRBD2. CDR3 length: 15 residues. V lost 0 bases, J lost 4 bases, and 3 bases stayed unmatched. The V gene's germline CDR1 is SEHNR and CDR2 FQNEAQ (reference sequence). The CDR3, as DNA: TGTGCCAGCAGCTTAGCGGGGGGAGGGAAAAACATTCAGTACTTC. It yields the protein CASSLAGGGKNIQYF.

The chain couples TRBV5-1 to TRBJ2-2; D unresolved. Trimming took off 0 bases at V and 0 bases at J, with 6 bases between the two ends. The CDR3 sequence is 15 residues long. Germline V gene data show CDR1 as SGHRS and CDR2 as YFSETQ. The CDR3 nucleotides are TGCGCCAGCAGCTTGGGAGTTGCGAACACCGGGGAGCTGTTTTTT. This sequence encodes CASSLGVANTGELFF.

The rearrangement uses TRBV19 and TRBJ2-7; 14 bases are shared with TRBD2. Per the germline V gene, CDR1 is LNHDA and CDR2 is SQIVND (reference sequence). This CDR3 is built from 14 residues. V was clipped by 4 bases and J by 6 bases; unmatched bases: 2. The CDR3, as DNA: TGTGCCAGTAGTAAGGGACTAGCGGGGGCCGAGCAGTACTTC. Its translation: CASSKGLAGAEQYF.

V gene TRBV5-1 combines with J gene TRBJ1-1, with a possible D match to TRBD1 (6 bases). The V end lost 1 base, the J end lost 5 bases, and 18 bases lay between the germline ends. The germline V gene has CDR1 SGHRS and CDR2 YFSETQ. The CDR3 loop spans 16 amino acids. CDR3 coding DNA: TGCGCCAGCAGCTTGAGCGGGTATGGGGGGCGGACTGAAGCTTTCTTT. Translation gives CASSLSGYGGRTEAFF.

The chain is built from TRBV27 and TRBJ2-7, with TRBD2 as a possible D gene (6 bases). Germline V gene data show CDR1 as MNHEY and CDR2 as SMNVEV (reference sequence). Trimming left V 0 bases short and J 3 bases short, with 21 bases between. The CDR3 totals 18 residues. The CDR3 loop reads CASSLSSFAGLPNYEQYF. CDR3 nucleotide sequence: TGTGCCAGCAGTTTATCTTCATTTGCGGGGCTTCCAAACTACGAGCAGTACTTC.

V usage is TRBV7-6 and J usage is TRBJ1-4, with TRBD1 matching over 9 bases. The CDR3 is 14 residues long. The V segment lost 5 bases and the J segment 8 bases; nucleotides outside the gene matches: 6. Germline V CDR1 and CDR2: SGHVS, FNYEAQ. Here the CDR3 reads CASSTGTGNEKLFF. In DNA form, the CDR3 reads TGTGCCAGCAGCACCGGGACAGGGAACGAAAAACTGTTTTTT.